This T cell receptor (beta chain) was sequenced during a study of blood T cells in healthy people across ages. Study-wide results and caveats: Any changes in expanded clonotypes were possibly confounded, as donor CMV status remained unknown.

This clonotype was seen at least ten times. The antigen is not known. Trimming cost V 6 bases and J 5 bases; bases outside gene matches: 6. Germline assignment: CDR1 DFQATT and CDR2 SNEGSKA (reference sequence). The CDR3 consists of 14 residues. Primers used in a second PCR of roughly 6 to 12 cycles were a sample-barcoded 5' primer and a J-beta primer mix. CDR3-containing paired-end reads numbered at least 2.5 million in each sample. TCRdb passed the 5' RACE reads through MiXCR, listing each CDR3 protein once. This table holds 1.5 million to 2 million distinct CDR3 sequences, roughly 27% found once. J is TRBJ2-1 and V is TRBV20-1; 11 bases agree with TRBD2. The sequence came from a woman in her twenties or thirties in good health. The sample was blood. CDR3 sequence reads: CSALLAGGNNEQFF. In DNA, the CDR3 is TGCAGTGCACTCCTAGCGGGAGGAAACAATGAGCAGTTCTTC.